The 5 T cell receptor beta chains presented below share a single source sample, sequenced in a study of Ad26.COV2.S vaccination and SARS-CoV-2 variants. As to treatment: some 20 received Ad26.COV2.S at low or high dose, single or two shots; 5 received placebo; per-sample allocation not given. Sample collection was performed on day 63 after the first vaccine or placebo injection. Method: immunoSEQ multiplex PCR; TCRdb's copy keeps in-frame clones and lacks some. The data contain approximately 300,000 clones, about 82% of them singletons. Sequences were derived from peripheral blood, sampled in a trial of Ad26.COV2.S vaccine versus placebo. All receptors derive from a person between 18 and 59 years old who received the Ad26.COV2.S COVID-19 vaccine or a placebo.

V is TRBV5-4 and J is TRBJ2-3, with 12 bases aligning to TRBD2. J lost 6 bases, V lost 3 bases, and 2 bases had no gene match. Germline V gives CDR1 SGHNT, CDR2 YYREEE (reference sequence). The CDR3 loop spans 14 amino acids. CDR3 coding DNA: TGTGCCAGCAGCTCTAGCGGGGGGGCGGATACGCAGTATTTT. Translated: CASSSSGGADTQYF.

The chain recombines TRBV18 with TRBJ1-2, with 9 nucleotides matching TRBD1. Per the germline V gene, CDR1 is KGHSH and CDR2 is LQKENI. This CDR3 contains 16 residues. Germline trimming cut 6 bases from V and 1 base from J; bases unmatched to any gene: 9. The chain's CDR3 is CASSPGQGALNYGYTF. CDR3 nucleotides: TGTGCCAGCTCTCCGGGACAGGGCGCCCTTAACTATGGCTACACCTTC.

The chain uses TRBV27 and TRBJ2-3; D possibly uses TRBD1 or TRBD2 (5 bases each). The germline V and J ends were trimmed by 2 bases and 6 bases, with 15 bases remaining between them. Germline V gives CDR1 MNHEY, CDR2 SMNVEV (reference sequence). The CDR3 consists of 15 residues. CDR3 DNA sequence: TGTGCCAGCAGTTTACGGGGCAGGGTCTCCGATACGCAGTATTTT. Translating gives CASSLRGRVSDTQYF.

The chain recombines TRBV5-1 with TRBJ2-7, with 10 bases that match TRBD1. Germline V gene sequence: CDR1 SGHRS, CDR2 YFSETQ. V shed 4 bases and J 5 bases; nucleotides not matched to a gene: 6. The CDR3 totals 14 residues. In nucleotides, the CDR3 is TGCGCCAGCAGCATCGGGACAGGGGCTAACGAGCAGTACTTC. It yields the protein CASSIGTGANEQYF.

In regard to this clone: The same CDR3 also results from other DNA sequences found in this sample. The J gene is TRBJ2-2, the V gene TRBV10-3; D could derive from TRBD1 or TRBD2 (5 bases each). The CDR3 runs 13 residues. Germline values: CDR1 ENHRY, CDR2 SYGVKD. Trimming pared 7 bases from V and 7 bases from J, leaving 13 bases between. CDR3 region: CAITGTSGGELFF. In DNA, the CDR3 is TGTGCCATCACCGGGACCTCAGGCGGGGAGCTGTTTTTT.